This TCR beta chain comes out of a study of Graves' ophthalmopathy and Graves' hyperthyroidism. RNA transcripts served as template for amplifying TCR beta CDR3 sequences. In the first round, RT-PCR was carried out with HTBI primers, and a multiplex PCR formed the second round. TCRdb passed the multiplex PCR reads through MiXCR, listing each CDR3 protein once. The sample yields 200,000 to 250,000 distinct CDR3 sequences, approximately 21% seen once. Ophthalmopathy in the donors was of moderate-to-severe activity, with CAS ≥3, NOSPECS ≥4 and duration under 3 months. Clinical symptoms and serum thyroxine were used for diagnosis; TRAb, thyroid ultrasound and orbital computed tomography were also relied on. PBMCs had their origin in fresh peripheral blood (roughly 10 ml). Trimming shortened V by 3 bases and J by 3 bases, and 5 bases separated the two germline ends. There are 11 residues in the CDR3. Germline values: CDR1 DFQATT, CDR2 SNEGSKA (reference sequence).

This clonotype was found many times. Source material: peripheral blood. The source is a woman in her forties or fifties with Graves' ophthalmopathy. V and J are TRBV20-1 and TRBJ2-5; D gene ambiguous. The CDR3, as DNA: TGCAGTGCTAGTTCTGAAGAGACCCAGTACTTC. Its translation is CSASSEETQYF.